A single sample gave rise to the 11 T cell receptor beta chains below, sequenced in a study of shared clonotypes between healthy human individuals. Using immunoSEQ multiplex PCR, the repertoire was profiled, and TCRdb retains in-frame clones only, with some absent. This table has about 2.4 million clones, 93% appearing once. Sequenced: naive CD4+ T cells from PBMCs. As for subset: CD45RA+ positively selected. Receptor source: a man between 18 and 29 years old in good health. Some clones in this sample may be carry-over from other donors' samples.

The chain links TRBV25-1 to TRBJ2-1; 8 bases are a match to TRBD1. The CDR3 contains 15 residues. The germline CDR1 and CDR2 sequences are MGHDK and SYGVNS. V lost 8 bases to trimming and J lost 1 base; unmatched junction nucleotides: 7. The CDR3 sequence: CASSGTGKSYNEQFF. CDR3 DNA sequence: TGTGCCAGCTCCGGGACAGGAAAATCCTACAATGAGCAGTTCTTC.

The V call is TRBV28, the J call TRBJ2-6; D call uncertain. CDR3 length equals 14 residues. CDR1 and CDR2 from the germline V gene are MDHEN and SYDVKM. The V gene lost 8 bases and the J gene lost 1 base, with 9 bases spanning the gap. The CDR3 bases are TGTGCCAGCGGCGGTTCTTCTGGGGCCAACGTCCTGACTTTC. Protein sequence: CASGGSSGANVLTF.

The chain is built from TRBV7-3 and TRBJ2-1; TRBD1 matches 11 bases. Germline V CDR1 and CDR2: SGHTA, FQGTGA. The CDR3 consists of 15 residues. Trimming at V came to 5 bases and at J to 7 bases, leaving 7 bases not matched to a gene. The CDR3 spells CASSASGTGGNEQFF. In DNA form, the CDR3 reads TGTGCCAGCAGCGCCAGCGGGACAGGGGGAAATGAGCAGTTCTTC.

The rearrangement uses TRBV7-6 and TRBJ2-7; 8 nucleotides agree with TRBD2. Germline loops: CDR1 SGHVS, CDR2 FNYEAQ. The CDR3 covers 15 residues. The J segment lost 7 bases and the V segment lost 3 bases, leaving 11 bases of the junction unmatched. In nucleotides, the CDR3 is TGTGCCAGCAGCTTGAGTCGAGTGCCGGGAGGGGAGCAGTACTTC. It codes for CASSLSRVPGGEQYF.

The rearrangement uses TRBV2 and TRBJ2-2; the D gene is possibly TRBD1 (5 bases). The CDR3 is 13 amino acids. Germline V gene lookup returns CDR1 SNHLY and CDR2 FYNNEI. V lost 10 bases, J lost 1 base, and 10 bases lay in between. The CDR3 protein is CATSGLNTGELFF. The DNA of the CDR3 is TGTGCCACATCAGGGCTGAACACCGGGGAGCTGTTTTTT.

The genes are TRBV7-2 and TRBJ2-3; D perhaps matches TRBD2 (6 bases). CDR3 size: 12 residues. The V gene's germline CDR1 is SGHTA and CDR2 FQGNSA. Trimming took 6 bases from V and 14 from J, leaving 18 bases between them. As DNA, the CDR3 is TGTGCCAGCAGGCTACCGTCGGGACTCCCGTATTTT. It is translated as CASRLPSGLPYF.

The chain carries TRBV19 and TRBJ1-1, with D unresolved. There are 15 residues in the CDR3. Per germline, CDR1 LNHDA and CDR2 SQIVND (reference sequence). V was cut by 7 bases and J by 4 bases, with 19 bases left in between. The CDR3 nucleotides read TGTGCCAGTACCCCTATCGAAGGGAGGGCCACTGAAGCTTTCTTT. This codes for CASTPIEGRATEAFF. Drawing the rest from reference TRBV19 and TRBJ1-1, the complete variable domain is DGGITQSPKYLFRKEGQNVTLSCEQNLNHDAMYWYRQDPGQGLRLIYYSQIVNDFQKGDIAEGYSVSREKKESFPLTVTSAQKNPTAFYLCASTPIEGRATEAFFGQGTRLTVV.

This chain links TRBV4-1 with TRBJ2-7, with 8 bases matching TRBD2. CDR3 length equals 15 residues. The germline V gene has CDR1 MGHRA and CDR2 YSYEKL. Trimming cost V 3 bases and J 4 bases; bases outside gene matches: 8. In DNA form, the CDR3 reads TGCGCCAGCAGCCAGCCTCCAGCGGGGGAGTACGAGCAGTACTTC. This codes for CASSQPPAGEYEQYF.

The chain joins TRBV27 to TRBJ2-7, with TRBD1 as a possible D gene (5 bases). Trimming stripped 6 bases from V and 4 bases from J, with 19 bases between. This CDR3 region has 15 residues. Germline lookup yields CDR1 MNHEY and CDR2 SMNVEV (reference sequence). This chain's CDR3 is CASRQRTHPSYEQYF. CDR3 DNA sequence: TGTGCCAGCAGGCAACGGACACATCCCTCGTACGAGCAGTACTTC.

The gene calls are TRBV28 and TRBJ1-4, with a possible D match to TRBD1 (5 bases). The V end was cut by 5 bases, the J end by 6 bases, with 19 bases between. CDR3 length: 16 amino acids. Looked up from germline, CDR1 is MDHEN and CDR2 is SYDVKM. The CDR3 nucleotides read TGTGCCAGCAGTCCCCCGGAGGCAGGGAGCGATGAAAAACTGTTTTTT. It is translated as CASSPPEAGSDEKLFF.

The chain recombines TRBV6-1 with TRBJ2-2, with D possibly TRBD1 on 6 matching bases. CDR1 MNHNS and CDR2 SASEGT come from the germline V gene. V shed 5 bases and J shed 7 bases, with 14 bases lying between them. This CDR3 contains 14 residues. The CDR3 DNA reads TGTGCCAGCAGTACTTCCGGACAGATCGGGGAGCTGTTTTTT. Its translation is CASSTSGQIGELFF.